This T cell receptor (beta chain) was obtained from a study of cytomegalovirus exposure and HLA in healthy donors. The overall study: Researchers previously reported finding 90 million to 130 million unique TCR beta sequences from 170 million or so T cells. Overall study results and limits: Later, TCR association rates were found to vary by HLA locus, highest for DRB1 and lowest for HLA-C. Earlier findings revealed that most TCR beta V segments proved productive either about 90% or about 30% of the time.

PCR primers comprised 60 Vbeta and 13 Jbeta primers. Using immunoSEQ multiplex PCR, the repertoire was profiled, and TCRdb retains in-frame clones only, with some absent. The repertoire has roughly 200,000 clones, about 9% of them found once; the top ten carry 1% to 1.5%. Germline V gives CDR1 SQVTM, CDR2 ANQGSEA. Trimming removed 3 bases from V and 3 bases from J, with 6 bases in between. This CDR3 comprises 12 residues. As for this clone: The antigen is unknown.

Material for sequencing was PBMCs. This TCR was recovered from a woman aged 25 to 39 in good health and CMV-seropositive. This chain joins TRBV29-1 and TRBJ1-3; D remains ambiguous. CDR3 sequence reads: CSVESLGNTIYF. The CDR3 nucleotides are TGCAGCGTTGAGTCCCTTGGAAACACCATATATTTT.